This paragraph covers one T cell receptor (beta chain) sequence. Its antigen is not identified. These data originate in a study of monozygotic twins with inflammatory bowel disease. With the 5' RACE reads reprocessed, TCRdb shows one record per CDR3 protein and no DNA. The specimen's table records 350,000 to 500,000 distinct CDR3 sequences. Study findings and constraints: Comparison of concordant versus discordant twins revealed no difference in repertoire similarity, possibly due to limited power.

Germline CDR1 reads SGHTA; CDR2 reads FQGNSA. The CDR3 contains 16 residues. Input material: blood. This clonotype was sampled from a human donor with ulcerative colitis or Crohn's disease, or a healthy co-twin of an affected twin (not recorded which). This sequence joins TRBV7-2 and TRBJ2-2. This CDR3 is CASSLMSQLNTGELFF.